The present TCR beta chain was sequenced within a study of blood T cell repertoires in COVID-19 (dated by TCRdb to the early 2020s). As for the study more broadly: The collaborator samples originated in the United States, Italy and Spain and spanned the acute and convalescent phases of COVID-19. The prospective study material was composed of cDNA or gDNA derived from T cells, B-cell-depleted T cells, or PBMCs. Subjects who had been exposed to COVID-19, were actively infected with it, or had recovered from it provided the deeply sampled blood TCRbeta repertoires that made up the dataset. The repertoires were made available in a free public database intended to serve as a resource for research on the immune response to SARS-CoV-2. Samples came from the ongoing ImmuneRACE study (first 160 participants) plus 1,254 subjects from 6 global collaborators. Sample metadata almost always included a de-identified subject ID, COVID-19 status, age in years and sex. Where available, HLA class I and class II types were taken from metadata supplied by the sample provider and were not determined by assay-based typing. On the study overall, not on this receptor specifically: Clinical and demographic metadata were provided uncurated, with the amount varying by source and participant.

Another Seattle source contributed samples from volunteer blood donors who had recovered from COVID-19. The collaborating institutions used their own protocols to collect whole blood in K2EDTA tubes. For TCRbeta analysis, collaborators shipped samples in one of three forms: frozen whole blood, isolated PBMCs, or DNA extracted from either of those sample types. From the germline V gene (reference sequence), CDR1 is GTSNPN and CDR2 is SVGIG. A distance of 17 bases separates the germline ends of V and J, which lose 4 bases and 7 bases respectively. The CDR3 starts with the cysteine, ends with the phenylalanine, and has 15 residues. Of all the DNA, just the CDR3 is kept, 45 bases in frame from base 1. This clone was observed a single time. The antigen this receptor binds is unknown. Base qualities are missing; no much larger clone stands one base away. TCRbeta CDR3 regions were amplified from genomic DNA using the immunoSEQ Assay, a bias-controlled multiplex PCR. The source study handled its data this way. The number of nucleated cells in each sample was estimated from the amplification of reference gene primers within the assay. Sequence reads were collapsed and filtered to measure the absolute abundance of every unique TCRbeta CDR3 rearrangement. Productive Simpson clonality was computed per sample as the square root of Simpson's diversity index over productive rearrangements. TCRdb stores this immuneACCESS table with in-frame sequences only. Part of the clones is absent; in the studies checked, under half of the shortfall reflects unresolved V genes, and no reason is known for the rest. That table supplies the V and J calls and clone size; D and trimming were determined from the DNA. Recorded for this sample are approximately 280,000 clones; around 86% of them occurred a single time. Together, the top ten hold 2.1% of the sample.

Rearrangement joined TRBV30 to TRBJ1-6; tentative D gene TRBD1, with 6 bases matching. The sequencing input was peripheral blood. This clonotype was obtained from a woman in her 30s who had recovered from COVID-19. At the DNA level, the sequence is TGTGCCTGGAATTCGGTAGGGCAGGGGAATTCACCCCTCCACTTT. Its protein reads: CAWNSVGQGNSPLHF.